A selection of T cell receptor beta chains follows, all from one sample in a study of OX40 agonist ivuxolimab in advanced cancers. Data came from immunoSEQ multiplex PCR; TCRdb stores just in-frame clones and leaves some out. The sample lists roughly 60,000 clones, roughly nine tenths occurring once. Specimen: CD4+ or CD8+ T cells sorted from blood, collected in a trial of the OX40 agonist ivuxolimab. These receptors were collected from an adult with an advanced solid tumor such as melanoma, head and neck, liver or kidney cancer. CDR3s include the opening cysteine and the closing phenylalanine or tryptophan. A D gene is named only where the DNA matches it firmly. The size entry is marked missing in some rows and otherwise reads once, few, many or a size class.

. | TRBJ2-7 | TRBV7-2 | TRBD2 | TGTGCCAGCAGCAAAGGGACTAGCGGGAGGGTACCCTACGAGCAGTACTTC | CASSKGTSGRVPYEQYF
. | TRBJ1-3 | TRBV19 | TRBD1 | TGTGCCAGTAGTACCGGGACAGGCCTCTCTGGAAACACCATATATTTT | CASSTGTGLSGNTIYF
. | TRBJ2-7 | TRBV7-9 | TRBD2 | TGTGCCAGCACTAGCGGGATGGACTCCTACGAGCAGTACTTC | CASTSGMDSYEQYF
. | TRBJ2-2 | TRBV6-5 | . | TGTGCCAGCAGGCCGTGGGGGCCGAACACCGGGGAGCTGTTTTTT | CASRPWGPNTGELFF
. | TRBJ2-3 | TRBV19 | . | TGTGCCAGTAGTATACAGGGTGTGTCAGATACGCAGTATTTT | CASSIQGVSDTQYF
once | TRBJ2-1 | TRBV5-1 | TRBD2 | TGCGCCAGCAGCTTGGCGGCGGGAGGCCCCTACAATGAGCAGTTCTTC | CASSLAAGGPYNEQFF
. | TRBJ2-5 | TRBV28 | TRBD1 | TGTGCCAGCACCCAGAAGGGGACAGGGGACGAGACCCAGTACTTC | CASTQKGTGDETQYF
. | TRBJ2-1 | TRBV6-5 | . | TGTGCCAGCAGTTACACCTCCGGACGCCTTGATGAGCAGTTCTTC | CASSYTSGRLDEQFF
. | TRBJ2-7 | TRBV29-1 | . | TGCAGCGTCAATGGGGGACATAGCTCCTACGAGCAGTACTTC | CSVNGGHSSYEQYF
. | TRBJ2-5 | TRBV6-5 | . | TGTGCCAGCCGTTTAATGGGGCTAGAGGGGACCCAGTACTTC | CASRLMGLEGTQYF
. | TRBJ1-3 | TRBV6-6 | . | TGTGCCAGCAGTAAGACGGACTCTGGAAACACCATATATTTT | CASSKTDSGNTIYF
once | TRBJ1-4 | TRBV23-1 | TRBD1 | TGCGCCAGCAGTCATTCCCCGGGACAGGAAGATGAAAAACTGTTTTTT | CASSHSPGQEDEKLFF
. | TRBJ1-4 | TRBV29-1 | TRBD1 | TGCAGCGTTGAAAGGGATCCCGTGGACAGGGGGGATGAAAAACTGTTTTTT | CSVERDPVDRGDEKLFF
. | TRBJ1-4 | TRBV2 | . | TGTGCCAGCAGGGCGGGGGTGACTAATGAAAAACTGTTTTTT | CASRAGVTNEKLFF
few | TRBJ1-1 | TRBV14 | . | TGTGCCAGCGTCTCAGGTCCTCGACACCGTGAAGCTTTCTTT | CASVSGPRHREAFF
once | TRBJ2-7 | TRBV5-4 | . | TGTGCCAGCAGCACGGGGTACGAGCAGTACTTC | CASSTGYEQYF
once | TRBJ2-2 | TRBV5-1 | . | TGCGCCAGCCGCCCCGCGGGCACCGGGGAGCTGTTTTTT | CASRPAGTGELFF
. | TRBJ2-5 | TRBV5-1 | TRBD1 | TGCGCCAGCAGCCCGGGACAGTCTTTCGAGACCCAGTACTTC | CASSPGQSFETQYF
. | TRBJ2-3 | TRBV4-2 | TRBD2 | TGTGCCAGCAGCCAGCTATTGACTAGCGGGAGCTTCGGAGGAGATACGCAGTATTTT | CASSQLLTSGSFGGDTQYF
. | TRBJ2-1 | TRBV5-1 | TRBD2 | TGCGCCAGCAGCTGGGGGACTAGCGGGAGGGCTCGAAATGAGCAGTTCTTC | CASSWGTSGRARNEQFF
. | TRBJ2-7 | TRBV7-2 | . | TGTGCCAGCAGCCGGACGGGTTGGGAGCAGTACTTC | CASSRTGWEQYF
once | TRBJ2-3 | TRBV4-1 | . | TGCGCCAGCAGCCTGGGCAGGAGCACAGATACGCAGTATTTT | CASSLGRSTDTQYF
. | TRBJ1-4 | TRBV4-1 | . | TGCGCCAGCAGCCAAGATAGGCCAGGTCTTGAAAAACTGTTTTTT | CASSQDRPGLEKLFF
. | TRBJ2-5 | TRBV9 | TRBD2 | TGTGCCAGCAGCGTAGGCCCGGGAGGGGCTGGAGAGACCCAGTACTTC | CASSVGPGGAGETQYF